This TCR beta chain was captured in a study of shared clonotypes between healthy human individuals. Study context: CD4 naive and CD4 memory each took three plates per donor, while CD8 naive took two and CD8 memory one.

Around 30,000 T cell genomes (roughly 220 ng DNA) went into each sorted-subset replicate. The assay was immunoSEQ multiplex PCR, and TCRdb's table has in-frame clones only and misses some. This sample has more than 2 million clones, with approximately 94% found just once. This CDR3 is 15 amino acids long. CDR1 is SGHRS, CDR2 YFSETQ, per germline. V lost 0 bases to trimming and J lost 10 bases, with 14 bases between them. The sequenced sample was naive CD4+ T cells sorted from blood. The subset here: CD45RA+ positively selected. J is TRBJ1-6 and V is TRBV5-1, with D possibly matching TRBD1 (5 bases). The receptor's source is a man younger than 30 in good health. The CDR3 DNA reads as TGCGCCAGCAGCTTGGGCTCCAGGGTTCTGTCACCCCTCCACTTT. It codes for CASSLGSRVLSPLHF.